This T cell receptor (beta chain) was captured by sequencing in a study of T cells after yellow fever vaccination. Study as a whole: SMART-Seq v4 Ultra Low Input served to prepare low-cell-number fractions.

A 5'RACE template-switching step, the method used to make TCR cDNA, added a universal primer site and UMIs. TCRdb reprocessed the 5' RACE reads with MiXCR, giving one entry per CDR3 protein. The sample lists about 350,000 distinct CDR3 sequences, 9.5% to 15% seen once, with approximately 3.3% in the top ten. This clonotype was recorded many times. Antigen specificity is unknown. Study-wide results and caveats: Once the booster was given, most primary-vaccination clones reappeared, at about 95% for CD4 and around 90% for CD8. One caveat is that FACS-sorted repertoires could contain abundant clonotypes contaminating from the bulk population.

This clonotype was obtained from a man younger than 35 who received the YFV17D yellow fever vaccine. Sequencing used CD4+ T cells sorted from PBMCs, obtained 15 days after the yellow fever booster vaccination.

CDR3 region: CASSFSGGAFGNEQFF. CDR3 DNA sequence: TGTGCCAGCAGCTTTAGCGGGGGGGCCTTCGGGAATGAGCAGTTCTTC. The chain carries TRBV7-2 and TRBJ2-1; 11 bases agree with TRBD2. This CDR3 has 16 amino acids. The junction had 8 bases not matched to a gene; V was cut back by 3 bases and J by 7 bases. In germline, CDR1 is SGHTA, CDR2 FQGNSA.